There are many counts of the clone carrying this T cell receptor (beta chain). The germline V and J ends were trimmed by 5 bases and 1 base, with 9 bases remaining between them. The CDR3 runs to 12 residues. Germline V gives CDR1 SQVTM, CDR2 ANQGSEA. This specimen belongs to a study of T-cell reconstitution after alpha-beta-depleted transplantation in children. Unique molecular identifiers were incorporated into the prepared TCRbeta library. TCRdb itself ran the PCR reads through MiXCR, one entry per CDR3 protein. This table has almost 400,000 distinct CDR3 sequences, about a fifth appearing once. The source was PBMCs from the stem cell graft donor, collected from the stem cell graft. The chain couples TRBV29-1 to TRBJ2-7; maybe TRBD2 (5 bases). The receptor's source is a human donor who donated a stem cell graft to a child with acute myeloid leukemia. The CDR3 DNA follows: TGCAGCGTTCGCCGGGGATCCTACGAGCAGTACTTC. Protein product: CSVRRGSYEQYF.